This is a list of T cell receptor beta chains from one sample in a study of T cells after somatic rescue of genetic block. Using immunoSEQ multiplex PCR, the repertoire was profiled, and TCRdb retains in-frame clones only, with some absent. The sample lists around 50,000 clones, more than 90% occurring once. Sequencing input: peripheral blood mononuclear cells (PBMCs). The receptors come from a child younger than two. CDR3s leave out the opening cysteine and the closing phenylalanine or tryptophan.

j_call: TRBJ1-1; cdr3_length: 12; v_call: TRBV28; cdr3_aa: ASSLCWGRAEAF
j_call: TRBJ2-3; cdr3_length: 10; v_call: TRBV2; cdr3_aa: ATGLDVDTQY
j_call: TRBJ2-3; cdr3_length: 15; v_call: TRBV7-6; cdr3_aa: ASSSGPRTTSTDTQY
j_call: TRBJ2-3; cdr3_length: 13; v_call: TRBV2; cdr3_aa: ASSYSGSYSDTQY
j_call: TRBJ2-1; cdr3_length: 14; v_call: TRBV4-2; cdr3_aa: ASSQGATSGSNEQF
j_call: TRBJ2-3; cdr3_length: 14; v_call: TRBV4-2; cdr3_aa: ASSHPGTSGTDTQY
j_call: TRBJ1-2; cdr3_length: 13; v_call: TRBV7-2; cdr3_aa: ASSFDRGGNYGYT
j_call: TRBJ2-3; cdr3_length: 17; v_call: TRBV2; cdr3_aa: ASSEALRVAGGGIDTQY
j_call: TRBJ1-5; cdr3_length: 12; v_call: TRBV4-1; cdr3_aa: ASSQAGGNQPQH
j_call: TRBJ1-2; cdr3_length: 12; v_call: TRBV6-5; cdr3_aa: ASSYGGQTPGYT
j_call: TRBJ2-7; cdr3_length: 11; v_call: TRBV5-1; cdr3_aa: ASSLGDTYEQY
j_call: TRBJ2-1; cdr3_length: 13; v_call: TRBV7-2; cdr3_aa: ASSSGSWWQGEQF
j_call: TRBJ1-2; cdr3_length: 12; v_call: TRBV5-1; cdr3_aa: ASSQGQGNYGYT
j_call: TRBJ2-3; cdr3_length: 14; v_call: TRBV13; cdr3_aa: ASSLSGRASTDTQY
j_call: TRBJ2-7; cdr3_length: 10; v_call: TRBV2; cdr3_aa: ASSDPYYEQY
j_call: TRBJ2-7; cdr3_length: 12; v_call: TRBV10-1; cdr3_aa: ASPKKGSSYEQY
j_call: TRBJ2-1; cdr3_length: 12; v_call: TRBV4-2; cdr3_aa: ASSQESGYNEQF
j_call: TRBJ2-1; cdr3_length: 13; v_call: TRBV27; cdr3_aa: ASSLSLAGANEQF
j_call: TRBJ2-3; cdr3_length: 10; v_call: TRBV30; cdr3_aa: AWSVLRDTQY
j_call: TRBJ1-4; cdr3_length: 12; v_call: TRBV11-3; cdr3_aa: ASSLDKLYGKLF
j_call: TRBJ2-5; cdr3_length: 12; v_call: TRBV5-1; cdr3_aa: ASSQLATKETQY
j_call: TRBJ1-5; cdr3_length: 13; v_call: TRBV28; cdr3_aa: ASSLQGVSNQPQH
j_call: TRBJ1-1; cdr3_length: 13; v_call: TRBV6-1; cdr3_aa: ASSELGQMNTEAF
j_call: TRBJ1-1; cdr3_length: 11; v_call: TRBV6-5; cdr3_aa: ASSSLKRKGAF